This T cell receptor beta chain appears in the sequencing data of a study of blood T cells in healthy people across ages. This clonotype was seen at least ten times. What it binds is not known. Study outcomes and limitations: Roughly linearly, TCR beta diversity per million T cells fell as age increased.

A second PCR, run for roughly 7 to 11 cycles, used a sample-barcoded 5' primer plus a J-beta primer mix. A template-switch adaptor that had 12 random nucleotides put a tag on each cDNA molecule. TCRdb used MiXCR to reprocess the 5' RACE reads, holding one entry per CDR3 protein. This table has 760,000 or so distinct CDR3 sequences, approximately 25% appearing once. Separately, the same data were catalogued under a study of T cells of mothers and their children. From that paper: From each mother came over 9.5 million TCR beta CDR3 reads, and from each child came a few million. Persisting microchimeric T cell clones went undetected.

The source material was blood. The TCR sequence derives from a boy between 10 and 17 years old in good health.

For the CDR3, the DNA is TGCAGCGTGGCACTCAGGGTTAGGGAGACCCAGTACTTC. This translates into CSVALRVRETQYF. The chain uses TRBV29-1 and TRBJ2-5, with D maybe TRBD1 (5 bases). The CDR3 runs to 13 residues. Trimming removed 6 bases at V and 5 bases at J, with 16 bases between. Germline CDR1 is SQVTM and CDR2 is ANQGSEA.